These T cell receptor beta chains were read from a single sample in a study of T cell responses to AZD1222 COVID-19 vaccine. TCRdb's copy holds only in-frame clones and misses some; the assay was immunoSEQ multiplex PCR. Of roughly 180,000 clones in the sample, approximately 89% were seen once. Sample: peripheral blood, taken 28 days after the second AZD1222 dose. These receptors all stem from an adult who received the AZD1222 COVID-19 vaccine. Both conserved end residues are part of each CDR3. A D gene is named only where the DNA matches it firmly. Clone size is not always given. Where it is, it says once, few, many or a class for expanded clones.

abundance	d_gene	v_gene	j_gene	CDR3nt	CDR3aa
-	-	TRBV2	TRBJ1-6	TGTGCCAGCAGCTTCCAGGGGCCCCAGAATTCACCCCTCCACTTT	CASSFQGPQNSPLHF
-	-	TRBV28	TRBJ2-3	TGTGCCAGCAGCTCTGAAGGGCCTGCAACGCAGTATTTT	CASSSEGPATQYF
-	TRBD1	TRBV12-3/TRBV12-4	TRBJ2-7	TGTGCCAGCAGTCCGACAGGGAAAGGGGAGCAGTACTTC	CASSPTGKGEQYF
-	-	TRBV18	TRBJ1-1	TGTGCCAGCTCGGCAGGGACCGTAGCTGAAGCTTTCTTT	CASSAGTVAEAFF
-	-	TRBV7-9	TRBJ1-2	TGTGCCAGCAGCTTAGTAACCCTCCCGACGGGTGGCTACACCTTC	CASSLVTLPTGGYTF
-	-	TRBV5-6	TRBJ1-2	TGTGCCAGCAGCTTGCGGGGGTTCACCTATGGCTACACCTTC	CASSLRGFTYGYTF
-	-	TRBV30	TRBJ2-1	TGTGCCTGGAAACCTCGCCTAGCGGAGCAGTTCTTC	CAWKPRLAEQFF
-	-	TRBV6-1	TRBJ1-2	TGTGCCAGCAGTGATCCGGGCCGTGACTACACCTTC	CASSDPGRDYTF
once	-	TRBV2	TRBJ1-1	TGTGCCAGCACCATGGGACACCGGAGGACTGAAGCTTTCTTT	CASTMGHRRTEAFF
-	-	TRBV28	TRBJ2-7	TGTGCCAGCAGTTTCAACGAGCAGTACTTC	CASSFNEQYF
-	-	TRBV10-2	TRBJ2-1	TGCGCCAGCAGCTATGCTAGCGCTTACAATGAGCAGTTCTTC	CASSYASAYNEQFF
once	TRBD1	TRBV7-9	TRBJ1-4	TGTGCCAGCAGCCTGAAGGGGGCAGGGGAAAAACTGTTTTTT	CASSLKGAGEKLFF
-	TRBD1	TRBV5-6	TRBJ1-2	TGTGCCAGCAGCTTACAGGGGGTGGGGAGGGCCTATGGCTACACCTTC	CASSLQGVGRAYGYTF
-	-	TRBV5-1	TRBJ1-6	TGCGCCAGCAGCCGCGACAGATCTTCACCCCTCCACTTT	CASSRDRSSPLHF
-	TRBD1	TRBV7-3	TRBJ2-2	TGTGCCAGCAGTCTGCCGGACAGGGTGAACACCGGGGAGCTGTTTTTT	CASSLPDRVNTGELFF
-	-	TRBV5-5	TRBJ1-1	TGTGCCAGCAGCTTTACTGGGGAGGAAGCTTTCTTT	CASSFTGEEAFF
-	-	TRBV27	TRBJ1-2	TGTGCCAGCAGTTTGGGCAGGAACTATGGCTACACCTTC	CASSLGRNYGYTF
-	-	TRBV28	TRBJ1-2	TGTGCCAGCAGTAAACAAATCTATGGCTACACCTTC	CASSKQIYGYTF
-	TRBD1	TRBV12-3/TRBV12-4	TRBJ1-2	TGTGCCAGCAACAGGGGCCATGGCTACACCTTC	CASNRGHGYTF
-	-	TRBV7-2	TRBJ2-1	TGTGCCAGCAGCTTGAACCGGGACTCGTACAATGAGCAGTTCTTC	CASSLNRDSYNEQFF
-	-	TRBV6-5	TRBJ1-4	TGTGCCAGCAGTCCTCCGGGGGGAGGACAGGAAAAACTGTTTTTT	CASSPPGGGQEKLFF
-	-	TRBV2	TRBJ1-3	TGTGCCAGCCTCCCGAGTGGCAAGAGCTCTGGAAACACCATATATTTT	CASLPSGKSSGNTIYF
-	-	TRBV18	TRBJ1-1	TGTGCCAGCTCACCTTGGCTGCAGGGAGTTGTCCCGAACACTGAAGCTTTCTTT	CASSPWLQGVVPNTEAFF
few	-	TRBV11-1	TRBJ2-1	TGTGCCAGCAGCTTAGCGACCAGGAGGGATGAGCAGTTCTTC	CASSLATRRDEQFF
-	-	TRBV11-2	TRBJ1-3	TGTGCCAGCAGCTTAAGCAGGGGTGGAAACACCATATATTTT	CASSLSRGGNTIYF
-	-	TRBV7-3	TRBJ2-1	TGTGCCAGCAGCTTACAGCAGTACAATGAGCAGTTCTTC	CASSLQQYNEQFF
once	-	TRBV29-1	TRBJ2-7	TGCAGCGTTGTTAGGACGGCTGGCTACGAGCAGTACTTC	CSVVRTAGYEQYF
once	TRBD1	TRBV18	TRBJ1-3	TGTGCCAGCTCACCACCGGGACAGGGGGCGAAAAACACCATATATTTT	CASSPPGQGAKNTIYF
-	TRBD1	TRBV20-1	TRBJ1-2	TGCAGTGCTAGTAAAACAGGGGAATCTGGCTACACCTTC	CSASKTGESGYTF
-	-	TRBV6-5	TRBJ2-5	TGTGCCAGCAGCCCCAACCGGGAGACCCAGTACTTC	CASSPNRETQYF
-	-	TRBV2	TRBJ2-1	TGTGCCAGCAGTGCCGGGCAGGGGCGCAATGAGCAGTTCTTC	CASSAGQGRNEQFF
-	TRBD2	TRBV5-4	TRBJ2-1	TGTGCCAGCAGCCCCTCAGCGGGGGTGACCTACAATGAGCAGTTCTTC	CASSPSAGVTYNEQFF